Included here is one T cell receptor beta chain sequence, with context. Its antigen is currently not known. No clone much larger than this one lies a single base away; base qualities are absent. Sequences ENHRY (CDR1) and SYGVKD (CDR2) are obtained from the germline V gene. The CDR3 contains 14 residues, cysteine and phenylalanine counted. The DNA shown is the 42-base CDR3, in frame from base 1. At the junction V is shortened by 9 bases and J by 7 bases, with 19 bases in between. This entry belongs to a study of OX40 agonist ivuxolimab in advanced cancers. Turning to the overall study: The costimulatory receptor OX40 (CD134) was targeted by ivuxolimab, a fully human IgG2 agonistic monoclonal antibody. Intravenous ivuxolimab was administered to patients every 2 weeks at six dose levels: 0.01, 0.1, 0.3, 1.5, 3 and 10 mg/kg. Of the approximately 50 patients in dose escalation, about 20 had hepatocellular carcinoma, some 15 had melanoma, 9 had renal cell carcinoma and 9 had head and neck cancer. The dose-escalation cohort was 80% to 90% male with a mean age of roughly 62 years, ranging from roughly 20 to 80. Patients were allowed to have had prior anti-PD-1, anti-PD-L1 or anti-CTLA-4 therapy, and roughly two fifths of the dose-escalation patients had been treated with checkpoint inhibitors. Partial responses occurred in three dose-escalation patients, of whom one had hepatocellular carcinoma and two had cutaneous melanoma. The purpose of peripheral TCRbeta sequencing was to test whether ivuxolimab changed TCR sequence diversity and led to clonal T-cell expansion. The paper reports the monotherapy dose-escalation portion (N = 52 patients) of the phase I ivuxolimab trial.

Findings and caveats that apply to the study as a whole: After ivuxolimab, more expanded clones were found on average in CD8+ T cells than in CD4+ T cells. Low levels of normalized T-cell clonal expansion were also shown by some nonresponding patients. At doses of 0.1 to 3.0 mg/kg, clonal expansion of both CD4+ and CD8+ blood T cells was observed from baseline to week 6. Partial responders in the 0.1-3.0 mg/kg groups had among the lowest normalized peripheral clonal expansion, especially among CD8+ T cells. The antigen specificity of the peripheral T cells that underwent clonal expansion was not determined.

To sequence the TCRbeta CDR3 region, genomic DNA was isolated from the sorted cells. The immunoSEQ Assay was used for sequencing of TCRbeta CDR3 regions. What TCRdb holds here is the immuneACCESS table cut down to in-frame rearrangements. Part of the clones is not present; checked against another copy, under half of the missing clones reflect an unresolved V gene, and the others are unexplained. Within this sample are 20,000 to 25,000 clones, with around 83% of them counted one time only. Together, the top ten hold approximately 31% of the sample. Patients with a history of autoimmune disease or receiving systemic immunosuppression were excluded from the trial. Peripheral blood for TCR sequencing was collected from all dose cohorts at baseline, on cycle 4 day 1, and on cycle 7 day 1. Samples were obtained from an open-label, multicenter, first-in-human phase I dose-escalation trial of ivuxolimab. Adults with locally advanced or metastatic head and neck squamous cell, hepatocellular, melanoma or renal cell carcinoma were enrolled in the trial. Before TCR sequencing, CD4+ and CD8+ T cells were separately sorted from peripheral blood.

Sequencing used CD4+ or CD8+ T cells sorted from blood, obtained in a trial of the OX40 agonist ivuxolimab. This clonotype was sampled from an adult with an advanced solid tumor such as melanoma, head and neck, liver or kidney cancer. The chain is encoded by TRBV10-3 joined to TRBJ2-1; a tentative D match to TRBD2 spans 6 bases. The CDR3 has the sequence CAIHSGSQANEQFF. The DNA sequence reads TGTGCCATACATAGCGGTTCCCAGGCGAATGAGCAGTTCTTC.